This TCR beta chain was found in a study of tumour-infiltrating T cells in Burkitt lymphoma. The V and J ends lost 1 base and 5 bases respectively, with 9 bases between them. CDR3 length: 14 residues. The germline V gene encodes CDR1 LGHNA and CDR2 YSLEER. Some clones are missing from TCRdb's copy, which holds only in-frame ones; the method was immunoSEQ multiplex PCR. The data contain tens of thousands of clones, roughly 30% of them singletons. This chain joins TRBV4-3 and TRBJ2-1; D may be TRBD1 or TRBD2 (6 bases each). The clonotype was recovered from a human donor with Burkitt lymphoma. The specimen was tumor tissue. The CDR3 is CASSQAGANNEQFF. The DNA for the CDR3 is TGCGCCAGCAGCCAAGCGGGGGCTAACAATGAGCAGTTCTTC.